The clone carrying this TCR beta chain was seen more than once but under ten times. The PCR had 60 Vbeta and 13 Jbeta primers. Profiled with immunoSEQ multiplex PCR; TCRdb holds only in-frame clones, not every one. This table has over 85,000 clones, 6% to 9% appearing once. The data were taken from a study of cytomegalovirus exposure and HLA in healthy donors. The TCR was taken from a man in his forties or fifties in good health and CMV-seronegative. What was sequenced was PBMCs.

Written as DNA, the CDR3 is TGTGCCAGCAGCGTAGATGGGACAGTTGCCTACAATGAGCAGTTCTTC. Encoded protein: CASSVDGTVAYNEQFF. This chain joins TRBV9 and TRBJ2-1; 7 nucleotides agree with TRBD1. The CDR3 is made up of 16 amino acids. V lost 0 bases to trimming and J lost 2 bases; unmatched junction nucleotides: 5. CDR1 is SGDLS, CDR2 YYNGEE, per germline.